A single sample is the source of the 14 T cell receptor beta chains below, sequenced in a study of T cell responses to AZD1222 COVID-19 vaccine. Produced via immunoSEQ multiplex PCR; TCRdb's table is partial and in-frame only. The sample has approximately 180,000 clones; roughly 89% are singletons. The material sequenced was peripheral blood, taken on day 0 of AZD1222 vaccination. These receptors came from an adult in good health.

The genes are TRBV28 and TRBJ1-5; TRBD1 might be the D (5 bases). V lost 6 bases and J 6 bases, leaving 24 bases between the germline ends. CDR3 length: 17 residues. CDR1 is MDHEN, CDR2 SYDVKM, per germline. The CDR3 DNA reads as TGTGCCAGCAGATCACCCAGGCGGCAGGGTAACGGTCAGCCCCAGCATTTT. It specifies CASRSPRRQGNGQPQHF.

V gene TRBV7-6 combines with J gene TRBJ1-5; TRBD1 matches 9 bases. This CDR3 contains 16 residues. Germline trimming cut 5 bases from V and 1 base from J; bases unmatched to any gene: 6. Germline CDR1 SGHVS, CDR2 FNYEAQ. Here the CDR3 DNA reads TGTGCCAGCAGCGCCGGGACAGGGATGAGCAATCAGCCCCAGCATTTT. This encodes CASSAGTGMSNQPQHF.

The chain employs TRBV27 and TRBJ1-1, with 8 positions matching TRBD1. Trimming at V came to 3 bases and at J to 4 bases, leaving 7 bases not matched to a gene. The CDR3 runs 15 residues. Germline CDR1 MNHEY, CDR2 SMNVEV (reference sequence). CDR3 bases: TGTGCCAGCAGTTTCACAGGGGGTCGGAGCACTGAAGCTTTCTTT. This codes for CASSFTGGRSTEAFF.

V is TRBV7-9 and J is TRBJ2-1, with D possibly TRBD1 on 5 matching bases. This CDR3 comprises 14 residues. Germline V gene lookup returns CDR1 SEHNR and CDR2 FQNEAQ (reference sequence). V gave up 2 bases and J gave up 8 bases, with 13 bases separating them. The CDR3 reads CASSLSQGFDEQFF. CDR3 DNA sequence: TGTGCCAGCAGCTTATCTCAGGGATTCGATGAGCAGTTCTTC.

This clone was seen once. The rearrangement uses TRBV7-2 and TRBJ1-1; 7 bases fit TRBD1. There are 14 residues in the CDR3. Per the germline V gene, CDR1 is SGHTA and CDR2 is FQGNSA. V was clipped by 5 bases and J by 5 bases; unmatched bases: 8. CDR3 protein: CASSRDSGSTEAFF. CDR3 sequence (DNA): TGTGCCAGCAGCAGGGACAGTGGGAGTACTGAAGCTTTCTTT.

The chain employs TRBV6-5 and TRBJ2-1; the match to TRBD1 covers 8 bases. The length of the CDR3 is 14 residues. Germline V gene lookup returns CDR1 MNHEY and CDR2 SVGAGI. V lost 8 bases, J lost 9 bases, and 12 bases stayed unmatched. CDR3 protein: CASEPWQGAREQFF. The CDR3 DNA reads as TGTGCCAGCGAACCGTGGCAGGGGGCGCGTGAGCAGTTCTTC.

The genes are TRBV5-6 and TRBJ1-2; TRBD1 might be the D (5 bases). The V end was cut by 2 bases, the J end by 1 base, with 12 bases between. Germline V lookup: CDR1 SGHDT, CDR2 YYEEEE. This CDR3 has 15 amino acids. The CDR3 is CASSFGGGDNYGYTF. CDR3 DNA: TGTGCCAGCAGCTTCGGGGGAGGGGATAACTATGGCTACACCTTC.

V and J are TRBV9 and TRBJ2-1; 9 nucleotides align to TRBD2. V lost 3 bases and J lost 6; bases outside the gene matches: 7. This CDR3 contains 15 residues. CDR1 and CDR2 from the germline V gene are SGDLS and YYNGEE. CDR3 coding DNA: TGTGCCAGCAGCGCAAGCGGGGGGCTCTTCAATGAGCAGTTCTTC. Its translation: CASSASGGLFNEQFF.

The chain carries TRBV5-5 and TRBJ2-3; D is ambiguous. The V gene's germline CDR1 is SGHKS and CDR2 YYEKEE (reference sequence). The CDR3 extends over 14 amino acids. Trimming took 0 bases from V and 1 from J, leaving 6 bases between them. The CDR3 here is CASSLGPGTDTQYF. The CDR3, as DNA: TGTGCCAGCAGCTTGGGTCCGGGCACAGATACGCAGTATTTT.

The rearrangement links TRBV4-2 to TRBJ2-1; D ambiguous. The V gene's germline CDR1 is LGHNA and CDR2 YNFKEQ. Between the trimmed V and J ends, which lost 1 base and 0 bases, there was a span of 10 bases. The CDR3 has 16 residues. The CDR3 nucleotides are TGTGCCAGCAGCCAAGTTGCGAGCAGCTCCTACAATGAGCAGTTCTTC. Translating gives CASSQVASSSYNEQFF.

This sequence joins TRBV29-1 and TRBJ1-1; D is unclear. CDR1 is SQVTM and CDR2 is ANQGSEA in the germline V gene. The V and J ends lost 6 bases and 1 base respectively, with 12 bases between them. The CDR3 length is 13 residues. This CDR3 reads CSVTGRGNTEAFF. The CDR3 DNA follows: TGCAGCGTAACTGGACGGGGGAACACTGAAGCTTTCTTT.

This chain joins TRBV6-5 and TRBJ1-2, with 10 positions matching TRBD1. V lost 2 bases, J lost 8 bases, and 5 bases stayed unmatched. Germline CDR1 reads MNHEY; CDR2 reads SVGAGI. CDR3 size: 14 residues. CDR3 residues: CASSYVTGGGGYTF. CDR3 sequence (DNA): TGTGCCAGCAGTTACGTGACAGGGGGCGGCGGCTACACCTTC.

The chain joins TRBV19 to TRBJ2-5; the match to TRBD2 covers 10 bases. Germline V lookup: CDR1 LNHDA, CDR2 SQIVND (reference sequence). Losses at the gene ends were 2 bases for V and 6 bases for J; bases not matched to a gene: 9. This CDR3 region has 16 residues. Here the CDR3 DNA reads TGTGCCAGTAGTATAAGTCTCGGACTAGCGGTTAAGACCCAGTACTTC. This sequence encodes CASSISLGLAVKTQYF.

This clone was picked up one time. The rearrangement uses TRBV5-8 and TRBJ2-2; 9 nucleotides match TRBD1. CDR3 size: 14 residues. Losses at the gene ends were 4 bases for V and 7 bases for J; bases not matched to a gene: 5. Germline V gene data show CDR1 as SGHTS and CDR2 as YDEGEE. The CDR3 region is CASSRRTGDGELFF. CDR3 DNA: TGTGCCAGCAGCCGAAGGACAGGGGACGGGGAGCTGTTTTTT.